This TCR beta chain was recorded in a study of T cells in Graves' hyperthyroidism and ophthalmopathy. Study-wide findings and caveats: Clonotypes that were expanded in thyroid above 0.001 mostly appeared in blood too.

Between the trimmed V and J ends, which lost 4 bases and 1 base, there was a span of 7 bases. This CDR3 is built from 13 residues. Germline lookup yields CDR1 SGHNT and CDR2 YENEEA. This clonotype appeared many times. Its antigen is currently unknown. Amplification of TCR beta CDR3 regions was performed using RNA transcripts as template. Primed by the HTBI set, a first-round RT-PCR was run on the TCR CDR3. TCRdb ran MiXCR on the multiplex PCR reads and lists one entry per CDR3 protein. The sample has 400,000 to 550,000 distinct CDR3 sequences; about an eighth are singletons. Input material: blood. The chain combines TRBV11-3 with TRBJ1-1; unclear D gene. The receptor's source is a woman between 18 and 29 years old with Graves' hyperthyroidism. The CDR3 loop reads CASSSNQNTEAFF. The CDR3 region has the DNA TGTGCCAGCAGCTCGAACCAGAACACTGAAGCTTTCTTT. Together with reference TRBV11-3 and TRBJ1-1, the CDR3 gives the full variable domain: EAGVVQSPRYKIIEKKQPVAFWCNPISGHNTLYWYLQNLGQGPELLIRYENEEAVDDSQLPKDRFSAERLKGVDSTLKIQPAELGDSAVYLCASSSNQNTEAFFGQGTRLTVV.